This T cell receptor beta chain emerged from a study of cytomegalovirus exposure and HLA in healthy donors. General study results and limits: An analysis that came later showed most CMV-associated TCR beta chains appearing HLA-restricted.

It was with 60 Vbeta and 13 Jbeta primers that the PCR ran. The assay was immunoSEQ multiplex PCR, and TCRdb's table has in-frame clones only and misses some. The sample yields around 160,000 clones, more than 75% seen once. The trim removed 0 bases at V and 4 bases at J, leaving 5 bases unmatched. The germline V gene encodes CDR1 SGDLS and CDR2 YYNGEE. CDR3 length: 15 amino acids. On this clone: Its target is unknown.

This sequence originates from a male donor in good health and CMV-seronegative. Sequenced sample: PBMCs. The chain is built from TRBV9 and TRBJ2-7; TRBD1 matches 9 bases. This CDR3 is CASSVEDRGAYEQYF. The CDR3 DNA follows: TGTGCCAGCAGCGTAGAGGACAGGGGTGCTTACGAGCAGTACTTC.